This TCR beta chain was sequenced for a study of blood T cell repertoires in COVID-19 (dated by TCRdb to 2018 to 2021). Describing the broader study: The collaborator samples originated in the United States, Italy and Spain and spanned the acute and convalescent phases of COVID-19. The material from the prospective study consisted of cDNA or gDNA derived from T cells, B-cell-depleted T cells, or PBMCs. Deeply sampled blood TCRbeta repertoires from subjects exposed to, actively infected with, or recovered from COVID-19 were included in the dataset. The repertoires were released in a freely available public database intended as a resource for research on the immune response to SARS-CoV-2. Samples came from the ongoing ImmuneRACE study (first 160 participants) plus 1,254 subjects from 6 global collaborators. The sample metadata nearly always contained a de-identified subject ID, COVID-19 status, age in years and sex. Where HLA class I and class II types were available, the types were taken from metadata supplied by the sample provider, not from assay-based typing.

What the work shows at the level of the full study, not this receptor alone: How much clinical and demographic metadata was included differed by source and by participant, and the metadata was provided uncurated.

Worth noting for this clone: Its antigen is currently not known. One base away there is no much larger clone; base qualities are not given.

TCRbeta CDR3 regions were amplified from genomic DNA by means of the immunoSEQ Assay, a bias-controlled multiplex PCR. The published analysis was carried out like this. The number of nucleated cells in each sample was estimated by amplification of reference gene primers within the assay. To quantify the absolute abundance of each unique TCRbeta CDR3 rearrangement, sequence reads were collapsed and filtered. Productive Simpson clonality was computed per sample as the square root of Simpson's diversity index over productive rearrangements. The table comes from immuneACCESS by way of TCRdb, which keeps in-frame sequences with V and J called. Part of the clones is missing from these tables; in studies checked, under half for an unresolved V gene and the rest for unknown reasons. V and J calls and clone size are given by that table; D and trimming were obtained from the DNA. This sample is represented by about 300,000 clones; over 75% of them were singletons. The ten largest clonotypes hold less than 15% of the sample.

The collaborating institutions used their own protocols to collect whole blood in K2EDTA tubes. For TCRbeta analysis, collaborators shipped samples in one of three forms: frozen whole blood, isolated PBMCs, or DNA extracted from either of those sample types. The source material was peripheral blood. The clonotype comes from a human donor in a cohort sampled during active COVID-19.

For the CDR3, the sequence is CASSQDSRLPASYNEQFF. The sequenced DNA is TGTGCCAGCAGCCAAGATTCCAGGCTCCCGGCCTCCTACAATGAGCAGTTCTTC. The rearrangement joined TRBV4-2 to TRBJ2-1, with no confident D gene call. Taken from cysteine to phenylalanine, the CDR3 has 18 residues. Only the CDR3 DNA is retained, 54 bases long and in frame from the first base. The germline V gene supplies CDR1 LGHNA and CDR2 YNFKEQ. The germline ends are 15 bases apart after V is trimmed by 0 bases and J by 0 bases.